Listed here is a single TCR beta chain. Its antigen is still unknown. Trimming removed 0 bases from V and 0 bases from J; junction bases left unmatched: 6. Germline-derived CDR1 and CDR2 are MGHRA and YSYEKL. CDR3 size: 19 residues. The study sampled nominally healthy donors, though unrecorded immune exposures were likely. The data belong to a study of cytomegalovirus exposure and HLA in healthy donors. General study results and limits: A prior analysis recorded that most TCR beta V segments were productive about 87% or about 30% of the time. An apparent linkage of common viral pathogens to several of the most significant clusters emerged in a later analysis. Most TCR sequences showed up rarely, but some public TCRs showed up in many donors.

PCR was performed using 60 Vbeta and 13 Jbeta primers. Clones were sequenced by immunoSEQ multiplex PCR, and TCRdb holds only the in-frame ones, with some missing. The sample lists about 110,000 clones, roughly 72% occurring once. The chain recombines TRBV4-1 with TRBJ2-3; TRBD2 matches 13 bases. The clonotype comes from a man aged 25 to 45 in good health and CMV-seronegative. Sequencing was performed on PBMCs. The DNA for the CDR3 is TGCGCCAGCAGCCAAGATCTACTAGCGGGGGGGCCCAGCACAGATACGCAGTATTTT. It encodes CASSQDLLAGGPSTDTQYF.